This TCR beta chain was retrieved from a study of CD8 T cells in Susac syndrome (dated by TCRdb to between 2017 and 2020). In the study overall: Repertoire sequencing was used to test whether CD8+ T cell activation and differentiation in Susac syndrome was antigen driven. Clonality of the CD8+ T cell repertoire was compared between over 10 healthy donors, approximately 14 Susac syndrome patients and around 15 multiple sclerosis patients.

The V end loses 3 bases and the J end loses 3 bases, and a stretch of 9 bases separates them. Taken from the germline V gene (reference sequence), the CDR1 and CDR2 loops are GTSNPN and SVGIG. Inclusive of the bounding cysteine and phenylalanine, the CDR3 is 12 residues long. Only the CDR3 region is kept as DNA, spanning 36 bases read in frame from base 1. RNA was extracted with the RNeasy kit and roughly 0.45 to 1 ug was reverse transcribed using random hexamers. The immunoSEQ multiplex PCR assay, covering 54 Vbeta and 13 Jbeta segments, was used to amplify TCR beta CDR3 regions. PCR amplification bias was corrected by using a synthetic template baseline for primer optimization and computational correction. In the source study's methods: Only productive sequences were kept, with reads annotated to V, D and J genes according to IMGT and analyzed in immunoSEQ Analyzer. To calculate clonality, Shannon entropy was normalized by log2 of the number of productive unique sequences and then subtracted from one. For each patient and control, public and private clones were evaluated among the 100 most prevalent clones. Susac-specific clones were defined as absent from healthy and MS cohorts, 800 to 1,200 published viral clones and other ImmuneACCESS disease sequences. In TCRdb, the public reads were trimmed at Q25 with fastp and aligned with MiXCR, with productive beta chains retained. A single entry per CDR3 protein holds the most common genes and DNA from its merged rows. The V and J calls come from TCRdb's annotation, not from the publication. This sample lists 350,000 to 550,000 distinct CDR3 sequences; 75% to 90% were detected once. Of the sample, more than 0.09% is held by the ten largest clones.

Peripheral blood CD8+ and CD4+ T cells from healthy donors, Susac syndrome patients and multiple sclerosis patients were profiled using high-throughput TCR beta sequencing. Treatment-naive patients with stable or active relapsing-remitting disease fulfilling revised McDonald criteria were used as multiple sclerosis controls. Bulk CD8+ and CD4+ T cells were purified by magnetic negative isolation, whereas CD8+ TEMRA cells were enriched by FACS. Blood was collected in EDTA tubes and processed within 24 hours, with PBMCs isolated through density gradient centrifugation. PBMCs intended for TCR sequencing were cryopreserved in liquid nitrogen and thawed later in a water bath at 37 degrees C. The sorted or isolated CD4+, CD8+ and CD8+ TEMRA cells had a purity of 90% or higher. Worth noting for this clonotype: Its antigen is not yet known. No much larger clonotype is one base removed from it; base qualities were not supplied.

General findings and caveats noted by the study authors: The number of individuals in the TCR sequencing and HLA analysis was recognized as being relatively small.

The sequenced sample consisted of CD8+ T cells from PBMCs. Here the chain combines TRBV30 and TRBJ2-7, and the D gene may be TRBD2, 5 bases matching. This clonotype was sampled from a human donor with multiple sclerosis. The CDR3 region has the sequence CAWSLGGYEQYF. The bases read TGTGCCTGGAGCCTCGGAGGCTACGAGCAGTACTTC.